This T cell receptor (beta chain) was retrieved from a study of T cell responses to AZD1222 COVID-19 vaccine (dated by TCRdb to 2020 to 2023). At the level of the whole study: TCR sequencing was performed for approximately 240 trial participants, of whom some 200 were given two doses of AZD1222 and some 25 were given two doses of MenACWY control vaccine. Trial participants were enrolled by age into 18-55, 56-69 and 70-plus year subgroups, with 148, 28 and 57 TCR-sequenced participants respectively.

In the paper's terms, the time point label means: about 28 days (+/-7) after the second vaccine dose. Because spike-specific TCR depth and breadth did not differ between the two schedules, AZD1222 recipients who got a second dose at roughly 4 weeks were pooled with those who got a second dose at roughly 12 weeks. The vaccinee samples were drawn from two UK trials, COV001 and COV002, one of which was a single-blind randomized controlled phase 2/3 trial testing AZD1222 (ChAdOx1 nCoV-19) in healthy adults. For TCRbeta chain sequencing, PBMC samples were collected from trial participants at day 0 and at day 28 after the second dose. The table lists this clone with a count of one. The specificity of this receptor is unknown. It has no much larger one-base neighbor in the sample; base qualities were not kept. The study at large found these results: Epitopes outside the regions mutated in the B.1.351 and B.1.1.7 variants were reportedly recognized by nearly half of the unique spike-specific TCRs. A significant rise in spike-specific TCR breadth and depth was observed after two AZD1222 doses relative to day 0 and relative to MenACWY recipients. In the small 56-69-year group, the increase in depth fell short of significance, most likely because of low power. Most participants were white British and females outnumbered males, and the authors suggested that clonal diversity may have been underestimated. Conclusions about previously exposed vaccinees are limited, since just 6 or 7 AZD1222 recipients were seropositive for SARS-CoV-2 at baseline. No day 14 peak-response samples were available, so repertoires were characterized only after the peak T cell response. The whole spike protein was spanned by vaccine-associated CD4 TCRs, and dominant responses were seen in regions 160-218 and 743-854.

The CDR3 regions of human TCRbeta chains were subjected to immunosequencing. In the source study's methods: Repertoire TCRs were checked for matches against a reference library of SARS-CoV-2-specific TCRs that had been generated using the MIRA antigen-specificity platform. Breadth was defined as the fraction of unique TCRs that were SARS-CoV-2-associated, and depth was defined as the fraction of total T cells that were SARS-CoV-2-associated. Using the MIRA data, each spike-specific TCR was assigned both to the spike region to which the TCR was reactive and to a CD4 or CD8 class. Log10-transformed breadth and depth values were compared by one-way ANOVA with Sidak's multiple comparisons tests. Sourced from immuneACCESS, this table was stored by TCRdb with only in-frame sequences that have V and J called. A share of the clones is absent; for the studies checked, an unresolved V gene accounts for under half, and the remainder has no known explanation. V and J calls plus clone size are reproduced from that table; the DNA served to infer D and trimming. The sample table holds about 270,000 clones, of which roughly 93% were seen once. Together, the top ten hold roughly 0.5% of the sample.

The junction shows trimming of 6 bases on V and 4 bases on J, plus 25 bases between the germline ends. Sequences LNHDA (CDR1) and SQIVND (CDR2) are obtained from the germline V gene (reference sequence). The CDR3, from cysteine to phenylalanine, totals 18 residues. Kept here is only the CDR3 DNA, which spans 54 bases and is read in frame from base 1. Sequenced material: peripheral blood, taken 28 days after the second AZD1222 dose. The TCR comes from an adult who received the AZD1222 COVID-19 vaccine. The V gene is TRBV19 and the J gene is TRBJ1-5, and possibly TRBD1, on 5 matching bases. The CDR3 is CASRDRDGARSVNQPQHF. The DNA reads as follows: TGTGCCAGTAGGGACCGGGACGGAGCACGGAGCGTTAATCAGCCCCAGCATTTT.